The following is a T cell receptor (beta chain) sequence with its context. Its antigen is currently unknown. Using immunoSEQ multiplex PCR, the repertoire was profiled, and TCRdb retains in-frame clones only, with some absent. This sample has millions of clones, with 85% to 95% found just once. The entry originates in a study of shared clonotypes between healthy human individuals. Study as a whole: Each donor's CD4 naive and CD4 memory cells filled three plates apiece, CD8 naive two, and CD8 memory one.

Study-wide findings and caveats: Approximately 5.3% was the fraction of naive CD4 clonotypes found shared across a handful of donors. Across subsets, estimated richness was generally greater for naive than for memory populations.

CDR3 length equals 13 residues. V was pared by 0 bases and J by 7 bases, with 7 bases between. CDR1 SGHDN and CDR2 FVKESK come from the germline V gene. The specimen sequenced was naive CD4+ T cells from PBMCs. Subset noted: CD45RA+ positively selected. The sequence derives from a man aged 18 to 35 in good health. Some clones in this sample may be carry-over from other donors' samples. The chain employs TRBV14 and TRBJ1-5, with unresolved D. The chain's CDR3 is CASSQELTQPQHF. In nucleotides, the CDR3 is TGTGCCAGCAGCCAAGAACTCACGCAGCCCCAGCATTTT.